This T cell receptor (beta chain) was captured in a study of cytomegalovirus exposure and HLA in healthy donors. The table came from immunoSEQ multiplex PCR; TCRdb's copy has only in-frame clones and leaves some out. The table shows fewer than 130,000 clones, with more than 70% occurring only once. Germline V lookup: CDR1 SGHTA, CDR2 FQGNSA. V was pared by 4 bases and J by 3 bases, with 8 bases of the junction left unmatched. The CDR3 has 16 residues. The source material was PBMCs. The chain links TRBV7-2 to TRBJ1-2; 10 bases map to TRBD1. The origin of this receptor is a woman younger than 30 in good health and CMV-seronegative. CDR3 residues: CASSSGGQGVYYGYTF. The CDR3 DNA sequence: TGTGCCAGCAGCTCGGGTGGACAGGGGGTTTACTATGGCTACACCTTC.